The 5 T cell receptor beta chains below come from one sample, sequenced in a study of blood T cell repertoires in COVID-19. The table came from immunoSEQ multiplex PCR; TCRdb's copy has only in-frame clones and leaves some out. The data hold about 260,000 clones, with approximately 84% observed a single time. The sequenced sample consisted of peripheral blood. The source of these receptors is a woman of 80 years or more with acute or convalescent COVID-19.

V gene TRBV5-6 combines with J gene TRBJ2-2; 7 bases match TRBD1. Per germline, CDR1 SGHDT and CDR2 YYEEEE. Trimming removed 0 bases from V and 7 bases from J; junction bases left unmatched: 15. The CDR3 sequence is 18 residues long. The CDR3 sequence is CASSLARGRFSRVGELFF. Here the CDR3 DNA reads TGTGCCAGCAGCTTGGCAAGGGGGCGCTTCTCTCGGGTCGGGGAGCTGTTTTTT. Using reference TRBV5-6 and TRBJ2-2 for the parts outside the CDR3, the full variable domain is DAGVTQSPTHLIKTRGQQVTLRCSPKSGHDTVSWYQQALGQGPQFIFQYYEEEERQRGNFPDRFSGHQFPNYSSELNVNALLLGDSALYLCASSLARGRFSRVGELFFGEGSRLTVL.

The CDR3 protein is CASGTGTTPSYGYTF. Here the CDR3 DNA reads TGTGCCAGCGGGACAGGGACTACCCCTTCCTATGGCTACACCTTC. The chain joins TRBV6-5 to TRBJ1-2, with 9 bases lining up with TRBD1. The CDR3 spans 15 residues. The germline V gene has CDR1 MNHEY and CDR2 SVGAGI. Trimming took 8 bases from V and 4 from J; bases not matched to a gene: 11.

The chain employs TRBV30 and TRBJ2-1, with 10 bases fitting TRBD2. V was pared by 5 bases and J by 1 base, with 8 bases of the junction left unmatched. In germline, CDR1 is GTSNPN, CDR2 SVGIG (reference sequence). This CDR3 has 16 amino acids. The CDR3 reads CAWAVSSGRSYNEQFF. CDR3 DNA sequence: TGTGCCTGGGCCGTGAGTAGCGGGAGGTCCTACAATGAGCAGTTCTTC.

This clone was seen only a few times. This chain joins TRBV7-2 and TRBJ2-1, with D possibly matching TRBD1 (6 bases). With 6 bases removed from V and 8 bases from J, the gap between germline ends came to 20 bases. Germline assignment: CDR1 SGHTA and CDR2 FQGNSA. This CDR3 is 15 amino acids long. In DNA form, the CDR3 reads TGTGCCAGCAGACCAGGGGACCTTGGTTTCGATGAGCAGTTCTTC. This sequence encodes CASRPGDLGFDEQFF.

The chain recombines TRBV21-1 with TRBJ2-5; the D call in the table, TRBD1, was not verified against the DNA. TRBV21-1 is shown as a pseudogene. There are 14 residues in the CDR3. The CDR3 region is CASSETGLKETQYF. The DNA of the CDR3 is TGTGCCAGCAGTGAGACAGGGTTAAAAGAGACCCAGTACTTC.